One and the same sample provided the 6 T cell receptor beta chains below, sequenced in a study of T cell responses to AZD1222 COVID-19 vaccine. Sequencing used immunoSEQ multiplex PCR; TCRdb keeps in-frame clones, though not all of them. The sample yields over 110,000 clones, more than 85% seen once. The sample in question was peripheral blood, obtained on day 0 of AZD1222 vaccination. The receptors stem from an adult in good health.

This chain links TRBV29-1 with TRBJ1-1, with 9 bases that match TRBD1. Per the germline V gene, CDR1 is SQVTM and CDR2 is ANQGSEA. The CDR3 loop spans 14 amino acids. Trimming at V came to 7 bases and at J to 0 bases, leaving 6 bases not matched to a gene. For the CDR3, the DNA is TGCAGCGGGGGACAGGGCCCTTTGAACACTGAAGCTTTCTTT. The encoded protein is CSGGQGPLNTEAFF. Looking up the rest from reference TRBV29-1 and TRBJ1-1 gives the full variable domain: SAVISQKPSRDICQRGTSLTIQCQVDSQVTMMFWYRQQPGQSLTLIATANQGSEATYESGFVIDKFPISRPNLTFSTLTVSNMSPEDSSIYLCSGGQGPLNTEAFFGQGTRLTVV.

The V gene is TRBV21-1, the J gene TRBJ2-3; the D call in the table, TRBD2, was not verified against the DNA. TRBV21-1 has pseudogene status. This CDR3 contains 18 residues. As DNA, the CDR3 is TGTGCCAGCAGCAAAGTCCTCCCCTATAGCGGGGGAGCGAATACGCAGTATTTT. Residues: CASSKVLPYSGGANTQYF.

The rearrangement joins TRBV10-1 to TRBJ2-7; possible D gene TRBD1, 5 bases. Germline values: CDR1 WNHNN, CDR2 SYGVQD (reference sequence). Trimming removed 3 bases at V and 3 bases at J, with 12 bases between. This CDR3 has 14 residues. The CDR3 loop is CASSDRGTGYEQYF. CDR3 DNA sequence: TGCGCCAGCAGTGATAGGGGCACTGGCTACGAGCAGTACTTC.

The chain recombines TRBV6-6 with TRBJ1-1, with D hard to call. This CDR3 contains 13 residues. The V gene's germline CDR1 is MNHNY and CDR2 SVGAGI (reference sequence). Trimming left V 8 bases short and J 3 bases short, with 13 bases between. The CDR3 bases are TGTGCCAGCCTATATAGTGGAGACACTGAAGCTTTCTTT. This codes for CASLYSGDTEAFF.

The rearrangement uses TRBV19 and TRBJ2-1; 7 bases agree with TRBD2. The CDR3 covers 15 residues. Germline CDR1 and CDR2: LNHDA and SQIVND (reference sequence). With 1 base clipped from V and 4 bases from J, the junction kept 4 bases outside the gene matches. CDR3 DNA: TGTGCCAGTAGTATAGGAGCGGGGACTTACAATGAGCAGTTCTTC. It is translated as CASSIGAGTYNEQFF.

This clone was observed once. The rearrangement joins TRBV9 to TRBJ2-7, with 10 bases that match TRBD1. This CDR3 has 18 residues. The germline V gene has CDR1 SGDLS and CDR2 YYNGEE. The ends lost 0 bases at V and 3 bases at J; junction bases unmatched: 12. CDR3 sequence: CASSVDGTGASSGYEQYF. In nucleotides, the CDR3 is TGTGCCAGCAGCGTAGATGGGACAGGGGCATCTTCGGGCTACGAGCAGTACTTC.